The source of this T cell receptor beta chain is a study of long-term antiretroviral therapy in people with HIV. With respect to this clone: Its matching antigen is unknown.

Study results and caveats: Therapy changes, viral resistance and ART adherence were not documented in the available data.

The V gene end was trimmed by 6 bases and the J gene end by 4 bases; junction bases not matched to a gene: 8. Germline V gives CDR1 SGHAT, CDR2 FQNNGV. The CDR3 consists of 14 residues. Sequencing used immunoSEQ v3.0 at survey level. Here immunoSEQ multiplex PCR was the method, and the copy in TCRdb shows in-frame clones only, minus some. Among 25,000 to 30,000 clones, around 85% were seen once, and the ten largest hold approximately 8.8%. The TCR comes from a man in his forties with HIV. V and J are TRBV11-2 and TRBJ2-7, with 8 bases fitting TRBD1. The input for sequencing was unsorted PBMCs, taken around 5 years after starting antiretroviral therapy. As DNA, the CDR3 is TGTGCCAGCAGATGGGGACAGGTTACGTACGAGCAGTACTTC. Translated: CASRWGQVTYEQYF. The full variable domain, with the rest looked up from reference TRBV11-2 and TRBJ2-7, is EAGVAQSPRYKIIEKRQSVAFWCNPISGHATLYWYQQILGQGPKLLIQFQNNGVVDDSQLPKDRFSAERLKGVDSTLKIQPAKLEDSAVYLCASRWGQVTYEQYFGPGTRLTVT.